A single sample is the source of the 28 T cell receptor beta chains below, sequenced in a study of cytomegalovirus exposure and HLA in healthy donors. Produced via immunoSEQ multiplex PCR; TCRdb's table is partial and in-frame only. This table has 90,000 to 120,000 clones, about 85% appearing once. Material: PBMCs. These receptors were taken from a woman younger than 35 in good health and CMV-seronegative.

The chain combines TRBV19 with TRBJ1-1; D is undetermined. CDR3 size: 15 residues. Germline values: CDR1 LNHDA, CDR2 SQIVND (reference sequence). The V and J ends lost 5 bases and 0 bases respectively, with 13 bases between them. Here the CDR3 DNA reads TGTGCCAGTAGTCCCCAACAGACTATGAACACTGAAGCTTTCTTT. Its protein product is CASSPQQTMNTEAFF.

The chain combines TRBV28 with TRBJ2-7; tentative D call: TRBD1 (5 bases). The V and J ends lost 5 bases and 6 bases respectively, with 17 bases between them. This CDR3 has 14 residues. Germline CDR1 reads MDHEN; CDR2 reads SYDVKM. The CDR3 DNA sequence: TGTGCCAGCAGTCGGACAACAAATACCTTCGAGCAGTACTTC. Amino acids: CASSRTTNTFEQYF.

The CDR3, as DNA: TGCGCCAGCAGCCAACCCTACCGGAGCGGGGGGGACACCGGGGAGCTGTTTTTT. It codes for CASSQPYRSGGDTGELFF. The V call is TRBV4-1, the J call TRBJ2-2; 10 bases fit TRBD2. This CDR3 has 18 amino acids. The germline CDR1 and CDR2 sequences are MGHRA and YSYEKL. The V gene end was trimmed by 2 bases and the J gene end by 3 bases; junction bases not matched to a gene: 9.

The chain combines TRBV2 with TRBJ2-1, with 9 positions matching TRBD2. This CDR3 spans 16 amino acids. CDR1 and CDR2 from the germline V gene are SNHLY and FYNNEI. With V trimmed by 2 bases and J by 4 bases, 6 bases remained unmatched. The CDR3 here is CASSEWLAGSYNEQFF. Written as DNA, the CDR3 is TGTGCCAGCAGTGAATGGCTAGCGGGGAGTTACAATGAGCAGTTCTTC.

CDR3 sequence (DNA): TGTGCCAGCAGTTATGGTACAGGGAAGACTGAAGCTTTCTTT. Translated, it gives CASSYGTGKTEAFF. J is TRBJ1-1 and V is TRBV6-6, with D possibly TRBD1 on 6 matching bases. V lost 3 bases and J 5 bases, leaving 13 bases between the germline ends. The germline gives CDR1 MNHNY, CDR2 SVGAGI (reference sequence). The CDR3 extends over 14 amino acids.

The chain recombines TRBV7-6 with TRBJ2-3; D not certain. CDR1 SGHVS and CDR2 FNYEAQ come from the germline V gene. V was shortened by 1 base and J by 3 bases, with 5 bases between the two germline ends. The length of the CDR3 is 13 residues. The CDR3 DNA reads as TGTGCCAGCAGCTTAGTCCTGACAGATACGCAGTATTTT. Translated: CASSLVLTDTQYF. Based on the CDR3 plus reference TRBV7-6 and TRBJ2-3, the full variable domain is GAGVSQSPRYKVTKRGQDVALRCDPISGHVSLYWYRQALGQGPEFLTYFNYEAQQDKSGLPNDRFSAERPEGSISTLTIQRTEQRDSAMYRCASSLVLTDTQYFGPGTRLTVL.

The chain links TRBV28 to TRBJ2-7; a weak D match, TRBD2 (6 bases). Germline lookup yields CDR1 MDHEN and CDR2 SYDVKM. With 7 bases removed from V and 1 base from J, the gap between germline ends came to 14 bases. The length of the CDR3 is 14 residues. CDR3 loop: CASTPRDWSYEQYF. CDR3 in DNA: TGTGCCAGCACCCCCCGGGACTGGTCCTACGAGCAGTACTTC.

This chain uses TRBV27 with TRBJ2-5, with 10 bases lining up with TRBD2. Germline lookup yields CDR1 MNHEY and CDR2 SMNVEV (reference sequence). The V segment lost 6 bases and the J segment 2 bases; nucleotides outside the gene matches: 6. The CDR3 has 15 amino acids. This CDR3 reads CASRTGTSEQETQYF. The DNA of the CDR3 is TGTGCCAGCAGAACCGGGACTAGCGAGCAAGAGACCCAGTACTTC.

The chain's CDR3 is CASSEAGGGYGYTF. CDR3 nucleotide sequence: TGTGCCAGCAGTGAGGCAGGGGGCGGCTATGGCTACACCTTC. This chain uses TRBV6-1 with TRBJ1-2; 8 bases match TRBD1. Losses at the gene ends were 3 bases for V and 4 bases for J; bases not matched to a gene: 4. CDR1 and CDR2 (germline): MNHNS, SASEGT. The CDR3 length is 14 residues.

A few counts support this clone. The chain recombines TRBV2 with TRBJ1-1; unclear D gene. CDR1 is SNHLY and CDR2 is FYNNEI in the germline V gene. V shed 8 bases and J shed 1 base, with 17 bases lying between them. The CDR3 is 15 amino acids. CDR3 region: CASGREISGNTEAFF. The CDR3 nucleotides are TGTGCCAGCGGGAGGGAAATCTCCGGGAACACTGAAGCTTTCTTT. Filled out from reference TRBV2 and TRBJ1-1, the complete variable domain reads EPEVTQTPSHQVTQMGQEVILRCVPISNHLYFYWYRQILGQKVEFLVSFYNNEISEKSEIFDDQFSVERPDGSNFTLKIRSTKLEDSAMYFCASGREISGNTEAFFGQGTRLTVV.

The chain combines TRBV20-1 with TRBJ2-5; D gene unclear. CDR1 and CDR2 from the germline V gene are DFQATT and SNEGSKA (reference sequence). Trimming left V 5 bases short and J 4 bases short, with 8 bases between. The CDR3 has 11 amino acids. Here the CDR3 reads CSAYFRETQYF. DNA of the CDR3: TGCAGTGCTTACTTTCGAGAGACCCAGTACTTC.

The V call is TRBV6-4, the J call TRBJ2-1, with TRBD2 identical over 11 bases. The CDR3 length is 14 residues. V shed 5 bases and J 6 bases; nucleotides not matched to a gene: 3. The V gene's germline CDR1 is MRHNA and CDR2 SNTAGT. This CDR3 reads CASSRLAGSNEQFF. CDR3 coding DNA: TGTGCCAGCAGTCGACTAGCGGGGTCCAATGAGCAGTTCTTC.

The rearrangement uses TRBV4-1 and TRBJ2-1; D is possibly TRBD1 (6 bases). This CDR3 spans 17 amino acids. Germline values: CDR1 MGHRA, CDR2 YSYEKL. Between the trimmed V and J ends, which lost 0 bases and 3 bases, there was a span of 15 bases. The CDR3 sequence: CASSQDMGASLYNEQFF. CDR3 nucleotide sequence: TGCGCCAGCAGCCAAGATATGGGGGCGAGTCTCTACAATGAGCAGTTCTTC.

This chain links TRBV25-1 with TRBJ1-2; TRBD1 matches at 8 bases. This CDR3 comprises 15 residues. Germline values: CDR1 MGHDK, CDR2 SYGVNS. The J segment lost 6 bases and the V segment lost 0 bases, leaving 6 bases of the junction unmatched. CDR3 residues: CASSEYTGGPDGYTF. Written as DNA, the CDR3 is TGTGCCAGCAGTGAATATACAGGGGGGCCGGATGGCTACACCTTC.

The rearrangement joins TRBV5-1 to TRBJ1-6; D may be TRBD1 (6 bases). Germline V gives CDR1 SGHRS, CDR2 YFSETQ. This CDR3 spans 15 amino acids. The V end was cut by 0 bases, the J end by 7 bases, with 11 bases between. CDR3 nucleotide sequence: TGCGCCAGCAGCTTGGCAGGGGACATAAATTCACCCCTCCACTTT. Its translation is CASSLAGDINSPLHF.

This chain uses TRBV2 with TRBJ2-5; a weak D match, TRBD2 (6 bases). Germline CDR1 reads SNHLY; CDR2 reads FYNNEI. V was clipped by 5 bases and J by 13 bases, with 23 bases between them. CDR3 size: 14 residues. The CDR3 DNA is TGTGCCAGCAGTACCCCGGGACTTCGCCCGCAGTCGTACTTC. This codes for CASSTPGLRPQSYF.

This clone was picked up one time. The chain uses TRBV30 and TRBJ2-3; tentative D call: TRBD2 (6 bases). The CDR3 is made up of 13 amino acids. Per the germline V gene, CDR1 is GTSNPN and CDR2 is SVGIG (reference sequence). Trimming shortened V by 4 bases and J by 5 bases, and 13 bases separated the two germline ends. The CDR3 protein is CAWKVGGRDTQYF. CDR3 DNA sequence: TGTGCCTGGAAGGTGGGGGGAAGAGATACGCAGTATTTT.

This clone occurred once. The CDR3, as DNA: TGTGCCAGCAGCTTAGGACTAGCGGGGGGATTTCCAGATACGCAGTATTTT. Its translation is CASSLGLAGGFPDTQYF. The chain recombines TRBV11-1 with TRBJ2-3, with TRBD2 matching over 13 bases. This CDR3 spans 17 amino acids. With 1 base clipped from V and 4 bases from J, the junction kept 5 bases outside the gene matches. Germline CDR1 is SGHAT and CDR2 is FQDESV (reference sequence). Variable domain in full (rest from reference TRBV11-1 and TRBJ2-3): EAEVAQSPRYKITEKSQAVAFWCDPISGHATLYWYRQILGQGPELLVQFQDESVVDDSQLPKDRFSAERLKGVDSTLKIQPAELGDSAMYLCASSLGLAGGFPDTQYFGPGTRLTVL.

The rearrangement links TRBV5-4 to TRBJ2-7; a weak D match, TRBD2 (6 bases). The germline V gene encodes CDR1 SGHNT and CDR2 YYREEE (reference sequence). V was pared by 0 bases and J by 6 bases, with 16 bases between. The CDR3 consists of 15 residues. The CDR3 spells CASSLAWGGGREQYF. The CDR3 bases are TGTGCCAGCAGCTTGGCATGGGGAGGAGGGCGCGAGCAGTACTTC.

The CDR3: CSVLPGTGSETQYF. The CDR3 bases are TGCAGCGTCCTCCCAGGGACAGGGTCAGAGACCCAGTACTTC. This chain joins TRBV29-1 and TRBJ2-5; 9 bases are shared with TRBD1. Germline CDR1 and CDR2: SQVTM and ANQGSEA. This CDR3 is built from 14 residues. With 6 bases clipped from V and 4 bases from J, the junction kept 9 bases outside the gene matches.

The chain uses TRBV4-1 and TRBJ1-4; D perhaps matches TRBD1 (5 bases). The CDR3 totals 16 residues. Between the trimmed V and J ends, which lost 1 base and 0 bases, there was a span of 9 bases. Per germline, CDR1 MGHRA and CDR2 YSYEKL. The CDR3 DNA is TGCGCCAGCAGCCAAGTCGCAGGGACAACTAATGAAAAACTGTTTTTT. Translation gives CASSQVAGTTNEKLFF.

This clone was seen only a few times. This sequence joins TRBV6-5 and TRBJ2-7; 13 nucleotides align to TRBD2. Germline V gene data show CDR1 as MNHEY and CDR2 as SVGAGI. The length of the CDR3 is 15 residues. J lost 5 bases, V lost 5 bases, and 6 bases had no gene match. The CDR3 coding sequence is TGTGCCAGCAGTGTCACTAGCGGGGGGGCGGACGAGCAGTACTTC. Its protein is CASSVTSGGADEQYF.

The chain has TRBV28 and TRBJ1-1; no firm D call. The CDR3 has 11 amino acids. Trimming shortened V by 3 bases and J by 10 bases, and 9 bases separated the two germline ends. Germline CDR1 MDHEN, CDR2 SYDVKM. CDR3 amino acids: CASSFARGAFF. CDR3 DNA sequence: TGTGCCAGCAGTTTTGCGCGGGGAGCTTTCTTT.

The chain is built from TRBV5-1 and TRBJ2-3; 8 nucleotides match TRBD1. J was trimmed by 2 bases and V by 4 bases; bases with no gene match: 6. CDR1 SGHRS and CDR2 YFSETQ come from the germline V gene. The CDR3 has 15 residues. CDR3 in DNA: TGCGCCAGCAGCCGGAGGACAGGGAACACAGATACGCAGTATTTT. Its protein is CASSRRTGNTDTQYF.

The chain has TRBV10-3 and TRBJ1-2; a possible D gene is TRBD1 (5 bases). Germline CDR1 is ENHRY and CDR2 is SYGVKD. Trimming removed 0 bases at V and 5 bases at J, with 7 bases between. This CDR3 comprises 13 residues. The CDR3 coding sequence is TGTGCCATCAGTGAGTCGGGGGGGTATGGCTACACCTTC. The encoded protein is CAISESGGYGYTF.

This chain uses TRBV6-5 with TRBJ2-2; tentative D call: TRBD2 (6 bases). The V and J ends lost 4 bases and 5 bases respectively, with 8 bases between them. The CDR3 totals 13 residues. The germline CDR1 and CDR2 sequences are MNHEY and SVGAGI. CDR3 sequence reads: CASSSRGTGELFF. The CDR3 DNA is TGTGCCAGCAGTTCTCGGGGGACCGGGGAGCTGTTTTTT.

As for this clone: The identical CDR3 is also encoded by other nucleotide sequences in the sample. CDR3 DNA: TGTGCCAGCAGGGGGGGTGATACGCAGTATTTT. The encoded protein is CASRGGDTQYF. The chain has TRBV2 and TRBJ2-3, with D maybe TRBD2 (6 bases). CDR1 is SNHLY and CDR2 is FYNNEI in the germline V gene. Deletions cut 6 bases from V and 6 bases from J, with 7 bases between. This CDR3 spans 11 amino acids. The full variable domain, its missing parts supplied by reference TRBV2 and TRBJ2-3, is EPEVTQTPSHQVTQMGQEVILRCVPISNHLYFYWYRQILGQKVEFLVSFYNNEISEKSEIFDDQFSVERPDGSNFTLKIRSTKLEDSAMYFCASRGGDTQYFGPGTRLTVL.

The gene calls are TRBV25-1 and TRBJ1-5; a possible D gene is TRBD1 (5 bases). Germline lookup yields CDR1 MGHDK and CDR2 SYGVNS. The CDR3 consists of 14 residues. Trimming took 6 bases from V and 7 from J, leaving 16 bases between them. For the CDR3, the DNA is TGTGCCAGCAGCGATCAGGGTTCGGGCCAGCCCCAGCATTTT. Protein product: CASSDQGSGQPQHF.